The 24 T cell receptor beta chains below were found in one sample sequenced in a study of T cell responses to AZD1222 COVID-19 vaccine. Only in-frame clones appear in the TCRdb table, and some are missing; sequencing was by immunoSEQ multiplex PCR. The sample consists of 95,000 to 150,000 clones, around 90% of them appearing once. The input for sequencing was peripheral blood, taken on day 0 of AZD1222 vaccination. The receptor source for this set is an adult in good health.

The genes are TRBV19 and TRBJ1-6; TRBD1 agrees at 10 bases. Per germline, CDR1 LNHDA and CDR2 SQIVND (reference sequence). The CDR3 loop spans 14 amino acids. The V gene end was trimmed by 8 bases and the J gene end by 6 bases; junction bases not matched to a gene: 4. DNA for the CDR3: TGTGCCAGTCAACGGGACAGGGGTAATTCACCCCTCCACTTT. Protein product: CASQRDRGNSPLHF.

The chain couples TRBV7-2 to TRBJ1-3; no firm D call. The CDR3 loop spans 15 amino acids. Trimming cost V 0 bases and J 8 bases, with 14 bases left between them. CDR1 and CDR2 (germline): SGHTA, FQGNSA. CDR3 protein: CASSLASSEADTIYF. CDR3 DNA: TGTGCCAGCAGCTTAGCCAGCAGCGAGGCGGACACCATATATTTT.

This chain connects TRBV18 to TRBJ1-1; unclear D gene. There are 13 residues in the CDR3. Germline V gene lookup returns CDR1 KGHSH and CDR2 LQKENI. The V end was cut by 4 bases, the J end by 4 bases, with 10 bases between. The CDR3: CASSREKGTEAFF. CDR3 coding DNA: TGTGCCAGCTCACGGGAAAAAGGCACTGAAGCTTTCTTT. Looking up the rest from reference TRBV18 and TRBJ1-1 gives the full variable domain: NAGVMQNPRHLVRRRGQEARLRCSPMKGHSHVYWYRQLPEEGLKFMVYLQKENIIDESGMPKERFSAEFPKEGPSILRIQQVVRGDSAAYFCASSREKGTEAFFGQGTRLTVV.

This clone has only one observation. The J gene is TRBJ2-7, the V gene TRBV6-2 or TRBV6-3; 8 bases agree with TRBD1. Germline CDR1 reads MNHEY; CDR2 reads SVGEGT. The CDR3 is 17 residues long. J lost 2 bases, V lost 0 bases, and 9 bases had no gene match. The CDR3 reads CASSYSPGQVNTYEQYF. CDR3 sequence (DNA): TGTGCCAGCAGTTACTCCCCGGGACAGGTGAACACCTACGAGCAGTACTTC.

This chain uses TRBV3-1 (or the pseudogene TRBV3-2) with TRBJ1-4; 10 bases fit TRBD1. The CDR3 covers 15 residues. The germline V gene has CDR1 LGHDT and CDR2 YNNKEL (reference sequence). V shed 3 bases, J shed 8 bases, and the junction held 6 bases outside the gene matches. This CDR3 reads CASSQTGGEIEKLFF. Written as DNA, the CDR3 is TGTGCCAGCAGCCAGACAGGGGGCGAAATAGAAAAACTGTTTTTT.

The rearrangement joins TRBV6-6 to TRBJ2-1; unclear D gene. Germline CDR1 and CDR2: MNHNY and SVGAGI (reference sequence). The CDR3 has 15 residues. Between the trimmed V and J ends, which lost 4 bases and 1 base, there was a span of 11 bases. CDR3 residues: CASSSDVSSYNEQFF. Here the CDR3 DNA reads TGTGCCAGCAGTTCAGACGTCTCATCCTACAATGAGCAGTTCTTC.

This clone was detected once. CDR3 coding DNA: TGTGCCAGCAGCCAAGAGCATAGCAATCAGCCCCAGCATTTT. As protein: CASSQEHSNQPQHF. The chain employs TRBV5-6 and TRBJ1-5; no firm D call. The CDR3 spans 14 residues. Per the germline V gene, CDR1 is SGHDT and CDR2 is YYEEEE. V was pared by 4 bases and J by 0 bases, with 8 bases between.

The DNA of the CDR3 is TGTGCCAGCAGCCCTGGGCGGGGAGGGCAAGAGACCCAGTACTTC. Translated: CASSPGRGGQETQYF. The chain links TRBV4-2 to TRBJ2-5, with TRBD2 matching 7 bases. V lost 4 bases to trimming and J lost 2 bases; unmatched junction nucleotides: 7. The germline V gene encodes CDR1 LGHNA and CDR2 YNFKEQ. The CDR3 extends over 15 amino acids.

This clone came up once. The chain joins TRBV10-1 to TRBJ1-1; D possibly corresponds to TRBD1 (6 bases). CDR1 WNHNN and CDR2 SYGVQD come from the germline V gene (reference sequence). This CDR3 is 14 amino acids long. Trimming pared 4 bases from V and 0 bases from J, leaving 9 bases between. CDR3: CASSATGLNTEAFF. The CDR3 DNA sequence: TGCGCCAGCAGTGCCACAGGGTTGAACACTGAAGCTTTCTTT.

V gene TRBV5-1 combines with J gene TRBJ2-7; the match to TRBD2 covers 13 bases. Germline lookup yields CDR1 SGHRS and CDR2 YFSETQ. V shed 4 bases, J shed 7 bases, and the junction held 14 bases outside the gene matches. The CDR3 contains 17 residues. The CDR3 sequence is CASSAGILAGGPSEQYF. The DNA of the CDR3 is TGCGCCAGCAGCGCGGGCATACTAGCGGGAGGGCCAAGTGAGCAGTACTTC. Filled out from reference TRBV5-1 and TRBJ2-7, the complete variable domain reads KAGVTQTPRYLIKTRGQQVTLSCSPISGHRSVSWYQQTPGQGLQFLFEYFSETQRNKGNFPGRFSGRQFSNSRSEMNVSTLELGDSALYLCASSAGILAGGPSEQYFGPGTRLTVT.

This chain uses TRBV4-1 with TRBJ1-5, with 7 nucleotides matching TRBD1. This CDR3 region has 18 residues. Looked up from germline, CDR1 is MGHRA and CDR2 is YSYEKL. Trimming at V came to 1 base and at J to 0 bases, leaving 9 bases not matched to a gene. As DNA, the CDR3 is TGCGCCAGCAGCCAAGTGGGGGACAGCCTCTATAGCAATCAGCCCCAGCATTTT. Amino acid sequence: CASSQVGDSLYSNQPQHF.

The chain uses TRBV7-9 and TRBJ1-1; tentative D call: TRBD1 (5 bases). V was pared by 5 bases and J by 2 bases, with 9 bases between. CDR3 length: 13 amino acids. CDR1 and CDR2 (germline): SEHNR, FQNEAQ (reference sequence). This chain's CDR3 is CASSQQVNTEAFF. CDR3 DNA sequence: TGTGCCAGCAGCCAACAGGTTAACACTGAAGCTTTCTTT.

This CDR3 reads CASSAAGPAGGFDEQFF. The CDR3 coding sequence is TGTGCCAGCAGCGCCGCAGGGCCAGCGGGAGGATTCGATGAGCAGTTCTTC. The rearrangement joins TRBV9 to TRBJ2-1; TRBD2 matches 9 bases. The V gene's germline CDR1 is SGDLS and CDR2 YYNGEE. The junction had 15 bases not matched to a gene; V was cut back by 3 bases and J by 8 bases. This CDR3 contains 17 residues.

The chain has TRBV4-3 and TRBJ1-6, with 7 bases matching TRBD1. Trimming at V came to 0 bases and at J to 7 bases, leaving 3 bases not matched to a gene. CDR1 is LGHNA, CDR2 YSLEER, per germline. The CDR3 extends over 15 amino acids. The CDR3 here is CASSQETGRNSPLHF. The CDR3 DNA sequence: TGCGCCAGCAGCCAAGAGACAGGGCGAAATTCACCCCTCCACTTT.

This clone was counted between two and nine times. For the CDR3, the DNA is TGTGCCAGCAGTCGGACGTGGGCCTTCAATGAGCAGTTCTTC. Amino acids: CASSRTWAFNEQFF. The rearrangement uses TRBV2 and TRBJ2-1, with no clear D. The germline V gene has CDR1 SNHLY and CDR2 FYNNEI. The CDR3 has 14 amino acids. V was clipped by 5 bases and J by 6 bases, with 14 bases between them.

This chain uses TRBV14 with TRBJ1-2, with 7 bases identical to TRBD1. This CDR3 is built from 14 residues. V shed 4 bases and J 4 bases; nucleotides not matched to a gene: 6. In germline, CDR1 is SGHDN, CDR2 FVKESK. Written as DNA, the CDR3 is TGTGCCAGCAGCCCCACCCGGACAGGCTATGGCTACACCTTC. It encodes CASSPTRTGYGYTF.

This clone was picked up a small number of times. This chain connects TRBV18 to TRBJ1-5; TRBD1 matches at 7 bases. Unmatched junction bases numbered 5, after V lost 5 bases and J lost 4 bases. Looked up from germline, CDR1 is KGHSH and CDR2 is LQKENI. CDR3 length: 14 amino acids. In DNA form, the CDR3 reads TGTGCCAGCTCAGTCCAGGGGGGGAATCAGCCCCAGCATTTT. It codes for CASSVQGGNQPQHF.

The chain is built from TRBV29-1 and TRBJ1-2, with 10 bases aligning to TRBD1. The CDR3 consists of 16 residues. Germline CDR1 reads SQVTM; CDR2 reads ANQGSEA. The junction had 8 bases not matched to a gene; V was cut back by 4 bases and J by 0 bases. CDR3 amino acids: CSVGLDRGTANYGYTF. The DNA of the CDR3 is TGCAGCGTTGGATTGGACAGGGGGACAGCTAACTATGGCTACACCTTC.

Regarding this clone: Germline and junction disagree at one end, which may indicate a read error. This chain uses TRBV6-1 with TRBJ1-5; TRBD1 might be the D (5 bases). Germline V gene data show CDR1 as MNHNS and CDR2 as SASEGT. The CDR3 extends over 14 amino acids. CDR3: CASNEAGYSQPQHF. CDR3 in DNA: TGTGCCAGCAATGAAGCAGGGTATAGTCAGCCCCAGCATTTT.

The gene calls are TRBV3-1 (or the pseudogene TRBV3-2) and TRBJ2-7; D gene ambiguous. Per the germline V gene, CDR1 is LGHDT and CDR2 is YNNKEL (reference sequence). The CDR3 length is 14 residues. Trimming cost V 1 base and J 1 base, with 8 bases left between them. The DNA of the CDR3 is TGTGCCAGCAGCCAAGGTCCCAGATCCTACGAGCAGTACTTC. Translation: CASSQGPRSYEQYF.

This chain connects TRBV7-2 to TRBJ1-3; D perhaps matches TRBD1 (5 bases). Trimming stripped 3 bases from V and 0 bases from J, with 15 bases between. The CDR3 covers 17 residues. CDR1 and CDR2 (germline): SGHTA, FQGNSA. In nucleotides, the CDR3 is TGTGCCAGCAGCTTTTATAGGGGATTTTCCTCTGGAAACACCATATATTTT. It is translated as CASSFYRGFSSGNTIYF.

V usage is TRBV9 and J usage is TRBJ2-3; D tentatively reads TRBD1 or TRBD2 (5 bases each). The CDR3 covers 13 residues. The V gene's germline CDR1 is SGDLS and CDR2 YYNGEE. V dropped 4 bases and J dropped 3 bases, with 9 bases sitting between them. Written as DNA, the CDR3 is TGTGCCAGCAGCCCGGGGACGACAGATACGCAGTATTTT. This codes for CASSPGTTDTQYF.

V gene TRBV5-1 combines with J gene TRBJ2-1; 7 bases are a match to TRBD1. The CDR3 length is 14 residues. The V segment lost 0 bases and the J segment 7 bases; nucleotides outside the gene matches: 4. The V gene's germline CDR1 is SGHRS and CDR2 YFSETQ. The CDR3 DNA follows: TGCGCCAGCAGCTTGGATAGGGGGCAGAATGAGCAGTTCTTC. It encodes CASSLDRGQNEQFF.

This clone was picked up one time. This chain joins TRBV7-8 and TRBJ1-2; no reliable D call. Germline values: CDR1 SGHVS, CDR2 FQNEAQ. The CDR3 spans 13 residues. The ends were cut back, 6 bases at V and 7 bases at J, with 15 bases in the middle. The CDR3 protein is CASSLGYLSGYTF. Here the CDR3 DNA reads TGTGCCAGCAGTTTGGGCTATCTCTCTGGCTACACCTTC.